This TCR beta chain was profiled in a study of blood T cell repertoires in COVID-19. Study-level background: The study drew acute and convalescent COVID-19 samples from the United States, Italy and Spain.

The CDR3 totals 14 residues. The germline CDR1 and CDR2 sequences are LNHDA and SQIVND (reference sequence). V lost 10 bases, J lost 7 bases, and 21 bases lay in between. Libraries were prepared by immunoSEQ multiplex PCR; TCRdb keeps only in-frame clonotypes and omits some of them. The sample includes roughly 140,000 clones, roughly 79% of them seen just once. The chain carries TRBV19 and TRBJ2-3; possible D gene TRBD1, 6 bases. The receptor's source is a human donor in a cohort sampled during active COVID-19. Sequencing was carried out using peripheral blood. Here the CDR3 reads CATRPGTTANTQYF. CDR3 in DNA: TGTGCCACCCGACCCGGGACAACCGCTAATACGCAGTATTTT.